The subject of this entry is one TCR beta chain. Germline V gene lookup returns CDR1 SQVTM and CDR2 ANQGSEA. Trimming at V came to 3 bases and at J to 10 bases, leaving 14 bases not matched to a gene. The CDR3 covers 14 residues. TCRdb independently ran MiXCR on the reads; one entry per CDR3 protein. The data contain 150,000 to 200,000 distinct CDR3 sequences, 7.5% to 10% of them singletons. The data derive from a study of T cell repertoires in cytomegalovirus infection. The TCR originated in a human donor in good health (CMV status not recorded). Some clones in this sample may be carry-over from other donors' samples. Specimen: PBMCs. The chain has TRBV29-1 and TRBJ1-1; 7 nucleotides agree with TRBD1. The CDR3 is CSVEEQKGGVGAFF. For the CDR3, the DNA is TGCAGCGTTGAGGAGCAGAAAGGGGGCGTAGGAGCTTTCTTT.